Each of the 7 T cell receptor beta chains below was sequenced from the same sample in a study of cytomegalovirus exposure and HLA in healthy donors. The PCR had 60 Vbeta and 13 Jbeta primers. Sequencing used immunoSEQ multiplex PCR; TCRdb keeps in-frame clones, though not all of them. The sample includes about 120,000 clones, 75% to 80% of them seen just once. Sequencing was done on a sample of PBMCs. The receptors were gathered from a woman aged 25 to 39 in good health and CMV-seropositive.

The chain carries TRBV6-5 and TRBJ1-1; a weak D match, TRBD1 (5 bases). Looked up from germline, CDR1 is MNHEY and CDR2 is SVGAGI. CDR3 length: 14 amino acids. V gave up 0 bases and J gave up 4 bases, with 9 bases separating them. The CDR3 here is CASSYSGGTTEAFF. CDR3 DNA sequence: TGTGCCAGCAGTTACTCGGGGGGTACCACTGAAGCTTTCTTT.

About this clone: The sample carries other DNA sequences with the same CDR3. The chain recombines TRBV28 with TRBJ2-6; 7 bases agree with TRBD2. Germline V lookup: CDR1 MDHEN, CDR2 SYDVKM. V was pared by 6 bases and J by 2 bases, with 4 bases of the junction left unmatched. This CDR3 region has 15 residues. The CDR3 DNA reads TGTGCCAGCAGCTTCAGCGGGGCTGGGGCCAACGTCCTGACTTTC. Encoded protein: CASSFSGAGANVLTF.

The chain links TRBV5-6 to TRBJ1-1; D unclear. This CDR3 is 14 amino acids long. The V gene's germline CDR1 is SGHDT and CDR2 YYEEEE. V lost 2 bases to trimming and J lost 2 bases, with 10 bases between them. The CDR3 region is CASSFYWANTEAFF. Here the CDR3 DNA reads TGTGCCAGCAGCTTTTATTGGGCTAACACTGAAGCTTTCTTT.

This chain joins TRBV28 and TRBJ1-1, with a tentative D call TRBD1 (5 bases). The germline V gene has CDR1 MDHEN and CDR2 SYDVKM. The V and J ends lost 3 bases and 5 bases respectively, with 13 bases between them. The CDR3 is made up of 14 amino acids. CDR3 coding DNA: TGTGCCAGCAGTTTTGCAGGGTTACGGACTGAAGCTTTCTTT. Translation gives CASSFAGLRTEAFF.

The chain links TRBV11-2 to TRBJ2-3; perhaps TRBD1 as D (6 bases). The CDR3 length is 16 residues. Between the trimmed V and J ends, which lost 3 bases and 1 base, there was a span of 14 bases. Germline-derived CDR1 and CDR2 are SGHAT and FQNNGV. The DNA of the CDR3 is TGTGCCAGCAGCTTGGACGATCCAGGGGGCACAGATACGCAGTATTTT. Residues: CASSLDDPGGTDTQYF. Supplemented by reference TRBV11-2 and TRBJ2-3, the full variable domain reads EAGVAQSPRYKIIEKRQSVAFWCNPISGHATLYWYQQILGQGPKLLIQFQNNGVVDDSQLPKDRFSAERLKGVDSTLKIQPAKLEDSAVYLCASSLDDPGGTDTQYFGPGTRLTVL.

The CDR3, as DNA: TGCGCCAGCAGCTCGCCCGGGACAGATTACAATGAGCAGTTCTTC. This codes for CASSSPGTDYNEQFF. The chain combines TRBV5-1 with TRBJ2-1; TRBD1 agrees at 7 bases. Germline assignment: CDR1 SGHRS and CDR2 YFSETQ. V was clipped by 3 bases and J by 4 bases; unmatched bases: 7. There are 15 residues in the CDR3. Full variable domain (remainder filled in from reference TRBV5-1 and TRBJ2-1): KAGVTQTPRYLIKTRGQQVTLSCSPISGHRSVSWYQQTPGQGLQFLFEYFSETQRNKGNFPGRFSGRQFSNSRSEMNVSTLELGDSALYLCASSSPGTDYNEQFFGPGTRLTVL.

V usage is TRBV4-2 and J usage is TRBJ2-1; 13 bases map to TRBD2. Per germline, CDR1 LGHNA and CDR2 YNFKEQ. Trimming removed 4 bases from V and 9 bases from J; junction bases left unmatched: 6. The CDR3 extends over 15 amino acids. CDR3 loop: CASSPGLAGIGEQFF. CDR3 sequence (DNA): TGTGCCAGCAGCCCGGGACTAGCGGGGATCGGTGAGCAGTTCTTC.